This T cell receptor (beta chain) was observed in a study of blood T cells in healthy people across ages (dated by TCRdb to about 2015). Some background on the complete study: In model experiments, template switching captured about one uniquely barcoded TCR beta cDNA molecule for every two T cells. To track age-related changes in TCR beta repertoire diversity, the study relied on deep sequencing normalized with unique cDNA molecular identifiers. Four age groups were formed from the donors: young (average approximately 15 years), middle-aged (approximately 40), aged (around 68) and long-lived (about 80). To avoid experimental bias, donors of different ages were spread randomly across the sequencing lanes. For two donors (one aged 18 to 30 and one aged 80 or older), the study analyzed two additional independent replicas of 1 million unique cDNA reads from the same blood draw.

Looking up the germline V gene yields CDR1 KGHDR and CDR2 SFDVKD. The CDR3 sequence holds 12 residues, the cysteine and phenylalanine included. Of the read, only the CDR3 DNA is kept; its 36 bases are in frame from base 1. Receptors were amplified or captured by 5' RACE. The sequencing machine was an Illumina HiSeq 2500. A second PCR of roughly 7 to 11 cycles was performed with a sample-barcoded 5' primer and a J-beta primer mix. A template-switch 5' adaptor carrying 12 random nucleotides introduced a unique molecular identifier onto each TCR beta cDNA molecule. Each sample yielded at least 2.5 million CDR3-containing paired-end reads. First-strand cDNA was synthesized from all RNA with the Mint cDNA synthesis kit, primed by a TRBC-specific oligonucleotide. Following uracil-DNA glycosylase treatment, all cDNA underwent a first 18-cycle PCR with the universal primers M1SS and BC2_uni_R. In the original analysis: Normalization of each sample was performed by random selection of 1 million high-quality reads, each carrying a distinct molecular identifier. Reads sharing molecular identifiers were discarded rather than binned into consensus sequences. CDR3 identification, clonotype clustering and error correction used MiTCR with a Q25 quality threshold and the strictest error-elimination algorithm. A nonparametric unseen species model with Euler transformation was used to estimate a lower bound on total TCR beta diversity. The raw public reads went through TCRdb reprocessing: fastp at Q25, MiXCR clone calling, in-frame beta chains kept. When rows share a CDR3 protein, they turn into one entry using the most common DNA and genes. What appears here as the V and J calls and clone size reflects TCRdb's work, not the paper's. This sample comprises about 830,000 distinct CDR3 sequences, around 68% of them detected only once. The ten largest account for approximately 30% of the sample.

Here is what the overall study found, with its caveats: Since profiling was done on bulk unsorted PBMCs, naive and antigen-experienced compartments could not be conclusively compared. The long-lived group showed more naive CD4+ T cells, fewer expanded clones and increased TCR diversity than the aged group, suggesting age selection. Donor CMV infection status was unknown, potentially confounding age-related changes in expanded clonotypes. Observed TCR beta diversity correlated strongly with the percentage of naive T cells measured by flow cytometry. Observed TCR beta diversity per million T cells fell roughly linearly with age, and a significant reduction was already apparent by age roughly 40. Estimates of total diversity from one million sequenced T cells were regarded as lower bounds and underestimates.

About this clonotype itself: Its antigen is currently not known. An end of the junction does not agree with germline; a read error may underlie this.

The approximately 39 donors, aged about 6 to 95 years, were systemically healthy Caucasian individuals from Russia. About 9.6 milliliters of peripheral blood were collected from each donor into EDTA-treated Vacutainer tubes. Ficoll-Paque density-gradient centrifugation was used to isolate PBMCs, with at least 6 million obtained per sample. Trizol reagent was used to extract total RNA from the PBMCs, yielding at least 5.5 micrograms per sample. The percentages of naive CD45RAhigh/CD27high T cells were determined by flow cytometry on a PBMC aliquot from every donor. The chain was built from TRBV24-1 and TRBJ2-1; 9 junctional bases match TRBD1. Sequenced sample: blood. This clonotype originated in a young man in good health. CDR3 loop: CATGTGYTEQFF. In nucleotides, the sequence is TGTGCCACCGGGACAGGGTACACTGAGCAGTTCTTC.